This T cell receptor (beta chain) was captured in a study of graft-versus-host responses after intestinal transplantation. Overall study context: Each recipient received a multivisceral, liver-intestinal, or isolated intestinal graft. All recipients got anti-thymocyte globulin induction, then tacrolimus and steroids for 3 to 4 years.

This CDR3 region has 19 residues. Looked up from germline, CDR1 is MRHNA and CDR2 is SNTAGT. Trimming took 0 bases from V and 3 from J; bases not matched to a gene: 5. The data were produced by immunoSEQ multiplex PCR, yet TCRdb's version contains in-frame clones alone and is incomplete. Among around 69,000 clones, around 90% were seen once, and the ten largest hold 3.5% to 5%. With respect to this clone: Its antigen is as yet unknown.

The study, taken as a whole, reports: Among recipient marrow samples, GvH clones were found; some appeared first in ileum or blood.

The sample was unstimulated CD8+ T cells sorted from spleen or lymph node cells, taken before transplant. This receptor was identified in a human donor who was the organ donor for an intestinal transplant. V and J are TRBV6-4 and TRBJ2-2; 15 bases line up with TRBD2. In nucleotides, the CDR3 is TGTGCCAGCAGTGACTCGGGACTAGCGGGGGGCCGATACACCGGGGAGCTGTTTTTT. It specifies CASSDSGLAGGRYTGELFF.